This T cell receptor (beta chain) was sequenced in a study of CD8 T cells in Susac syndrome. Random hexamers were used to reverse transcribe the RNA input (roughly 0.5 to 1 ug). Each CDR3 protein is one row after TCRdb ran MiXCR on the immunoSEQ multiplex PCR reads. The table lists 160,000 or so distinct CDR3 sequences, over 85% of them singletons, with approximately 0.14% in the top ten. There are 13 residues in the CDR3. Germline-derived CDR1 and CDR2 are SGHTA and FQGNSA. V dropped 4 bases and J dropped 8; count of bases not matched to a gene: 7. The TCR was taken from a human donor in good health. The sample consisted of CD4+ T cells from PBMCs. V is TRBV7-2 and J is TRBJ1-1; 7 bases are shared with TRBD1. The CDR3 spells CASSSNPGGEAFF. DNA of the CDR3: TGTGCCAGCAGCTCAAACCCAGGGGGGGAAGCTTTCTTT.